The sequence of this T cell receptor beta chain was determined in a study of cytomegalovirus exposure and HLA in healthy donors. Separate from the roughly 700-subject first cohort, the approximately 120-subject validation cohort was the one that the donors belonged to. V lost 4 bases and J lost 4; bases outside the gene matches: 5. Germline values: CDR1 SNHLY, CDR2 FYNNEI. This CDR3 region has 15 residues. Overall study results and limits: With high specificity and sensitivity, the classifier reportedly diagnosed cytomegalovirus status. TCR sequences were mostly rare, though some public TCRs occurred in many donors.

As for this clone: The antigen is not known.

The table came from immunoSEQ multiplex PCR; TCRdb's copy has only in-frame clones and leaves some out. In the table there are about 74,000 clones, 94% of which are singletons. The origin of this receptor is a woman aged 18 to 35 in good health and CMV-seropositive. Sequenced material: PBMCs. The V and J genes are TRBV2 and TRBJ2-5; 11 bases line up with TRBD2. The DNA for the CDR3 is TGTGCCAGCAGTGGTGCTAGCGGGGGGTCAGAGACCCAGTACTTC. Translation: CASSGASGGSETQYF.